A selection of T cell receptor beta chains follows, all from one sample in a study of cytomegalovirus exposure and HLA in healthy donors. Here immunoSEQ multiplex PCR was the method, and the copy in TCRdb shows in-frame clones only, minus some. The sample holds more than 250,000 clones, approximately 90% seen once. Sequencing input: PBMCs. The receptors derive from a woman aged 18 to 35 in good health and CMV-seronegative. CDR3s include the opening cysteine and the closing phenylalanine or tryptophan. The D gene is left open where the match is weak. For some rows the clone size is stated as once, few or many, or as a class when expanded; others skip it.

v_gene	abundance	d_gene	j_gene	CDR3aa	CDR3nt
TRBV7-2	.	TRBD2	TRBJ2-5	CASSLYYSGTTGKVTQYF	TGTGCCAGCAGTCTCTACTACTCCGGGACTACGGGGAAAGTGACCCAGTACTTC
TRBV6-5	few	TRBD1	TRBJ2-7	CASSYVGTGRYEQYF	TGTGCCAGCAGTTACGTTGGGACAGGGAGGTACGAGCAGTACTTC
TRBV6-5	.	TRBD1	TRBJ2-1	CASSWRDRGQYEQFF	TGTGCCAGCAGTTGGCGGGACAGGGGGCAGTATGAGCAGTTCTTC
TRBV27	few	.	TRBJ1-2	CASWTGDYGYTF	TGTGCCTCCTGGACCGGGGACTATGGCTACACCTTC
TRBV7-2	.	TRBD2	TRBJ2-7	CASSLGLAGRYEQYF	TGTGCCAGCAGCTTAGGTCTAGCGGGTAGATACGAGCAGTACTTC
TRBV2	.	.	TRBJ1-3	CASSEGAQGYTIYF	TGTGCCAGCAGTGAAGGGGCCCAGGGGTACACCATATATTTT
TRBV6-5	.	.	TRBJ1-5	CASSYTPGRQPQHF	TGTGCCAGCAGTTACACGCCAGGGAGGCAGCCCCAGCATTTT
TRBV6-5	.	.	TRBJ2-7	CASSYRSVAPSYEQYF	TGTGCCAGCAGTTACCGAAGTGTAGCCCCCTCCTACGAGCAGTACTTC
TRBV7-2	.	TRBD2	TRBJ2-1	CASSLGGRDLHNEQFF	TGTGCCAGCAGCTTAGGCGGGAGGGATCTACACAATGAGCAGTTCTTC
TRBV7-8	.	TRBD1	TRBJ2-7	CASSLVAGGGYEQYF	TGTGCCAGCAGCTTAGTGGCAGGGGGCGGCTACGAGCAGTACTTC
TRBV5-6	.	TRBD1	TRBJ2-7	CASTSSGQGGGDRNF	TGTGCCAGCACCTCCAGTGGACAGGGGGGTGGTGATAGGAACTTC
TRBV14	.	TRBD1	TRBJ1-1	CASSPTRTGEAFF	TGTGCCAGCAGCCCAACTCGGACAGGGGAGGCTTTCTTT
TRBV7-2	.	TRBD1	TRBJ1-1	CASSPRGSGTGNSNTEAFF	TGTGCCAGCAGCCCTAGGGGGAGCGGGACAGGGAATTCCAACACTGAAGCTTTCTTT
TRBV27	.	.	TRBJ2-7	CASSLSGDYEQYF	TGTGCCAGCAGTTTATCAGGGGATTACGAGCAGTACTTC
TRBV27	once	.	TRBJ1-2	CASSISRQPTYGYTF	TGTGCCAGCAGCATTTCAAGACAGCCCACCTATGGCTACACCTTC
TRBV27	.	TRBD1	TRBJ1-1	CASSLSQGELNTEAFF	TGTGCCAGCAGTTTATCGCAGGGGGAGCTTAACACTGAAGCTTTCTTT
TRBV7-3	.	TRBD1	TRBJ2-7	CASSSDRGYEQYF	TGTGCCAGCAGCTCAGACAGGGGCTACGAGCAGTACTTC
TRBV19	.	TRBD2	TRBJ2-1	CASRGLAANEQFF	TGTGCCAGTAGAGGACTAGCGGCTAATGAGCAGTTCTTC
TRBV5-1	.	.	TRBJ2-5	CASSFSRVVETQYF	TGCGCCAGCAGCTTCTCCAGGGTAGTAGAGACCCAGTACTTC
TRBV28	once	.	TRBJ2-1	CASRKDSFLYGNEQFF	TGTGCCAGCAGAAAAGACAGCTTTCTTTACGGCAATGAGCAGTTCTTC
TRBV2	few	TRBD2	TRBJ2-1	CASSPSGSAYNEQFF	TGTGCCAGCAGCCCTAGCGGGAGTGCCTACAATGAGCAGTTCTTC
TRBV5-4	.	.	TRBJ2-7	CASSPGVSGPYEQYF	TGTGCCAGCAGCCCCGGTGTTAGCGGCCCCTACGAGCAGTACTTC
TRBV27	few	TRBD1	TRBJ1-5	CASNSDRGAQPQHF	TGTGCCAGCAATAGTGACAGGGGGGCGCAGCCCCAGCATTTT
TRBV7-9	.	TRBD1	TRBJ1-2	CASRDDRDRDNYGYTF	TGTGCCAGCAGGGACGATCGGGACAGAGATAACTATGGCTACACCTTC
TRBV5-6	.	TRBD2	TRBJ2-2	CASSWGLAGTGELFF	TGTGCCAGCAGCTGGGGACTAGCGGGCACCGGGGAGCTGTTTTTT
TRBV19	.	TRBD1	TRBJ1-2	CASSLGQGAVGYTF	TGTGCCAGTAGCCTGGGACAGGGGGCGGTGGGCTACACCTTC
TRBV7-9	.	.	TRBJ1-2	CASSAQGWGSGYTF	TGTGCCAGCAGCGCCCAGGGGTGGGGCTCGGGCTACACCTTC
TRBV29-1	once	TRBD2	TRBJ2-1	CSVGIRTSGGYYNEQFF	TGCAGCGTTGGGATCCGGACTAGCGGGGGATACTACAATGAGCAGTTCTTC
TRBV9	once	.	TRBJ2-3	CASSKTRQSTDTQYF	TGTGCCAGCAGTAAAACTAGGCAGAGCACAGATACGCAGTATTTT
TRBV27	.	.	TRBJ2-7	CASRGRPSYEQYF	TGTGCCAGCAGGGGGAGACCCTCCTACGAGCAGTACTTC
TRBV4-1	.	.	TRBJ2-7	CASSQDHRGVGTLYEQYF	TGCGCCAGCAGCCAAGACCACAGGGGTGTAGGGACTCTCTACGAGCAGTACTTC
TRBV7-2	.	.	TRBJ2-3	CASSPLSGSGADTQYF	TGTGCCAGCAGCCCCCTATCCGGGAGTGGGGCAGATACGCAGTATTTT
TRBV6-1	.	.	TRBJ1-1	CASRDRGEAFF	TGTGCCAGCAGAGACCGGGGAGAAGCTTTCTTT
TRBV5-1	.	.	TRBJ2-5	CASSLAPGSQETQYF	TGCGCCAGCAGCTTGGCCCCAGGGTCCCAAGAGACCCAGTACTTC
TRBV7-9	.	TRBD1	TRBJ1-5	CASSPQGQNSNQPQHF	TGTGCCAGCAGCCCGCAGGGACAGAATAGCAATCAGCCCCAGCATTTT
TRBV4-3	.	TRBD1	TRBJ2-7	CASSQTVPGQGTGSVNEQYF	TGCGCCAGCAGCCAAACGGTACCGGGACAGGGGACTGGTTCTGTAAACGAGCAGTACTTC
TRBV6-5	.	.	TRBJ1-1	CASSYGSRYNTEAFF	TGTGCCAGCAGTTACGGGAGTCGCTACAACACTGAAGCTTTCTTT
TRBV28	once	.	TRBJ1-5	CASSLFPGGNQPQHF	TGTGCCAGCAGTTTATTCCCAGGTGGCAATCAGCCCCAGCATTTT
TRBV6-5	once	.	TRBJ1-2	CASSYSKFSVNYGYTF	TGTGCCAGCAGTTACTCGAAATTTTCGGTGAACTATGGCTACACCTTC
TRBV5-4	.	TRBD1	TRBJ2-3	CASSPGQPSTDTQYF	TGTGCCAGCAGCCCGGGACAGCCCTCCACAGATACGCAGTATTTT
TRBV4-3	.	TRBD1	TRBJ1-2	CASSQDSYRGQGYTF	TGCGCCAGCAGCCAAGATAGTTACAGGGGGCAAGGCTACACCTTC
TRBV7-3	.	TRBD2	TRBJ2-3	CASSPRGLAGADTQYF	TGTGCCAGCAGCCCCCGAGGACTAGCGGGAGCTGATACGCAGTATTTT
TRBV6-5	.	.	TRBJ2-7	CASSSSGGPAYEQYF	.